One and the same sample provided the 10 T cell receptor beta chains below, sequenced in a study of Tregs in tolerant kidney transplant recipients. TCRdb keeps only in-frame clones here, not all; method: immunoSEQ multiplex PCR. Of tens of thousands of clones detected, roughly 84% appear once; the ten largest clones hold about 4.7%. The sequencing input was CD4+ T cells from blood. All receptors derive from a human donor in good health.

This clone occurred a few times. The rearrangement links TRBV4-3 to TRBJ2-7; no reliable D call. The germline V gene encodes CDR1 LGHNA and CDR2 YSLEER. V lost 1 base, J lost 2 bases, and 9 bases lay in between. The CDR3 length is 14 residues. CDR3 protein: CASSQGKGTYEQYF. CDR3 in DNA: TGCGCCAGCAGCCAAGGTAAAGGGACCTACGAGCAGTACTTC.

The chain joins TRBV7-9 to TRBJ2-1, with 9 bases lining up with TRBD2. With 3 bases clipped from V and 4 bases from J, the junction kept 4 bases outside the gene matches. Looked up from germline, CDR1 is SEHNR and CDR2 is FQNEAQ (reference sequence). The CDR3 sequence is 15 residues long. CDR3 nucleotides: TGTGCCAGCAGCTTGGGGACTAGCATTTACAATGAGCAGTTCTTC. Translating gives CASSLGTSIYNEQFF.

The chain carries TRBV6-1 and TRBJ2-5; TRBD2 agrees at 7 bases. The CDR3 sequence is 13 residues long. Trimming cost V 7 bases and J 1 base; bases outside gene matches: 3. In germline, CDR1 is MNHNS, CDR2 SASEGT. The DNA of the CDR3 is TGTGCCAGCACCCTAGCGGTCCAAGAGACCCAGTACTTC. Amino acid sequence: CASTLAVQETQYF.

The gene calls are TRBV6-6 and TRBJ2-7, with unresolved D. Per the germline V gene, CDR1 is MNHNY and CDR2 is SVGAGI (reference sequence). The CDR3 length is 14 residues. Trimming removed 2 bases at V and 2 bases at J, with 10 bases between. The CDR3 region has the DNA TGTGCCAGCAGTTACGGTCAGACAACCTACGAGCAGTACTTC. It yields the protein CASSYGQTTYEQYF.

The V call is TRBV18, the J call TRBJ2-3; D is undetermined. This CDR3 contains 15 residues. Germline V gene lookup returns CDR1 KGHSH and CDR2 LQKENI. With 0 bases removed from V and 1 base from J, the gap between germline ends came to 8 bases. The CDR3 DNA is TGTGCCAGCTCACCACCGCAAAGACGCACAGATACGCAGTATTTT. Residues: CASSPPQRRTDTQYF.

With respect to this clone: The DNA is omitted, as the CDR3 cannot be located on it reliably, and the CDR3 follows TCRdb's listing. V and J are TRBV9 and TRBJ1-2; TRBD1 is taken as the D call from the table, unchecked against the DNA. The CDR3 sequence runs 15 residues, both termini included. Germline lookup yields CDR1 SGDLS and CDR2 YYNGEE. The CDR3 spells CASSVGQGTNYGHTF.

The chain carries TRBV4-1 and TRBJ2-7, with 10 bases identical to TRBD1. Germline values: CDR1 MGHRA, CDR2 YSYEKL. The CDR3 spans 13 residues. The V and J ends lost 6 bases and 2 bases, in that order; junction bases with no gene match: 1. Written as DNA, the CDR3 is TGCGCCAGCAGAGGGACAGGGGCCTACGAGCAGTACTTC. Protein sequence: CASRGTGAYEQYF.

The chain is built from TRBV7-9 and TRBJ2-5; no reliable D call. The V end lost 5 bases, the J end lost 1 base, and 5 bases lay between the germline ends. The CDR3 extends over 12 amino acids. Germline loops: CDR1 SEHNR, CDR2 FQNEAQ (reference sequence). In nucleotides, the CDR3 is TGTGCCAGCAGCCTCCCCCAAGAGACCCAGTACTTC. Translated, it gives CASSLPQETQYF.

This clone was detected once. The CDR3 DNA reads TGCGCCAGCAGATACGCTGGGTCCTCCCTTGTTGGCACTGAAGCTTTCTTT. Translating gives CASRYAGSSLVGTEAFF. The V call is TRBV5-1, the J call TRBJ1-1; D not certain. The CDR3 consists of 17 residues. V shed 5 bases and J shed 4 bases, with 24 bases lying between them. Germline V gene sequence: CDR1 SGHRS, CDR2 YFSETQ.

This sequence joins TRBV10-3 and TRBJ2-1; 11 bases align to TRBD2. Germline CDR1 reads ENHRY; CDR2 reads SYGVKD. The V segment lost 2 bases and the J segment 5 bases; nucleotides outside the gene matches: 2. This CDR3 is 15 amino acids long. CDR3 bases: TGTGCCATCAGTGAGCTGGGACTAGCGGACAATGAGCAGTTCTTC. Translated: CAISELGLADNEQFF.